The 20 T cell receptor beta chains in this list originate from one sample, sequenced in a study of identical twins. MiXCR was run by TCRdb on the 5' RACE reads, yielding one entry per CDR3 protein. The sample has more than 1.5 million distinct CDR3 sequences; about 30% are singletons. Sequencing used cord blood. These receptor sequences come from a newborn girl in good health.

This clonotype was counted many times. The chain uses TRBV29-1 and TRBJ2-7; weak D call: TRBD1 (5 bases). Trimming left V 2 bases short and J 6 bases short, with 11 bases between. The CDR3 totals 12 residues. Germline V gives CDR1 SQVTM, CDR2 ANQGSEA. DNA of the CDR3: TGCAGCGTTGAACAGGGAAACGGCGAGCAGTACTTC. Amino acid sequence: CSVEQGNGEQYF.

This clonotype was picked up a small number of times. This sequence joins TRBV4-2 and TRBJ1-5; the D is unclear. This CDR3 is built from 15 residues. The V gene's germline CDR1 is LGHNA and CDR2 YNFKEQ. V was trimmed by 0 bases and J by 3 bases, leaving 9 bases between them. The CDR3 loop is CASSQDRSVNQPQHF. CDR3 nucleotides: TGTGCCAGCAGCCAAGATCGGTCGGTCAATCAGCCCCAGCATTTT.

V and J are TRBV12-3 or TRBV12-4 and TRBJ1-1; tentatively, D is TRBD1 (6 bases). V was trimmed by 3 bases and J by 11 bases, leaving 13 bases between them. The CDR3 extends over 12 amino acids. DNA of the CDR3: TGTGCCAGCAGTTTCGCTGGGGGGCGGGCTTTCTTT. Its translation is CASSFAGGRAFF.

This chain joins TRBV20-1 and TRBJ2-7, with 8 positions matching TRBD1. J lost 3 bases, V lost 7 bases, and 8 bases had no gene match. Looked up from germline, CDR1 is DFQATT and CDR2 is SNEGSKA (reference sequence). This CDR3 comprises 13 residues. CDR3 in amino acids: CSVVGQGVYEQYF. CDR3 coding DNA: TGCAGTGTGGTAGGACAGGGAGTCTACGAGCAGTACTTC.

CDR3 region: CASSQPEQGSEQYF. The CDR3 DNA sequence: TGCGCCAGCAGCCAACCAGAACAGGGGTCCGAGCAGTACTTC. The genes are TRBV4-1 and TRBJ2-7, with TRBD1 identical over 7 bases. Losses at the gene ends were 2 bases for V and 6 bases for J; bases not matched to a gene: 7. CDR1 is MGHRA and CDR2 is YSYEKL in the germline V gene. The CDR3 contains 14 residues.

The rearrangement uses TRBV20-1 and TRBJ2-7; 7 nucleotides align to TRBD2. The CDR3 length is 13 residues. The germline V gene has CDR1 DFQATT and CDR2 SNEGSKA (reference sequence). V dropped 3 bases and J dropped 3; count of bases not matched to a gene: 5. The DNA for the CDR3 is TGCAGTGCTAGCGGGAGGTATCTCTACGAGCAGTACTTC. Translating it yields CSASGRYLYEQYF.

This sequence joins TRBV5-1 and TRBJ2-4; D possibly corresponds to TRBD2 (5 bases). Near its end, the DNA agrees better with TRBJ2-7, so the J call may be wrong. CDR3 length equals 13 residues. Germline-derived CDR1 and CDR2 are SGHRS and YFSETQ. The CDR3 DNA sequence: TGCGCCAGCAGGTTCGGGGTGGGGTACGAGCAGTACTTC. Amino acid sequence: CASRFGVGYEQYF.

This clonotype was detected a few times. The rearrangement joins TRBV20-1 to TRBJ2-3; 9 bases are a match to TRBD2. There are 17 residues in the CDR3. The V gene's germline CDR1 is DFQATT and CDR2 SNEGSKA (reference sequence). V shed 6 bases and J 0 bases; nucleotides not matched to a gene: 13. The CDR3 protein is CSAKRLAVNPSTDTQYF. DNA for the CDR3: TGCAGTGCCAAGCGACTAGCGGTGAACCCTAGCACAGATACGCAGTATTTT.

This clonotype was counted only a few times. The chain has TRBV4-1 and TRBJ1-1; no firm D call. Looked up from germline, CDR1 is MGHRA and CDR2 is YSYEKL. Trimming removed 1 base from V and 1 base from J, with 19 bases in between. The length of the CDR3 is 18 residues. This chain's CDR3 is CASSQVPGLIKPNTEAFF. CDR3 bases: TGCGCCAGCAGCCAAGTTCCGGGGTTGATCAAACCGAACACTGAAGCTTTCTTT.

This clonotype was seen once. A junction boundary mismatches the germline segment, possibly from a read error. The CDR3 protein is CASSLKLGGTNEQSF. DNA of the CDR3: TGCGCCAGCAGCTTGAAACTAGGAGGGACCAATGAGCAGTCCTTC. V is TRBV5-1 and J is TRBJ2-1; D is possibly TRBD2 (6 bases). Germline assignment: CDR1 SGHRS and CDR2 YFSETQ. There are 15 residues in the CDR3.

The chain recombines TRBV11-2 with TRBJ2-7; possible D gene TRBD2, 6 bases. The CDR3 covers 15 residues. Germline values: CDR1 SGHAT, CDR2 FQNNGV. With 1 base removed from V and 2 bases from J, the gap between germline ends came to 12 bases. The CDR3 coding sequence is TGTGCCAGCAGCTTAGGCCCGGGGGTCGCCTACGAGCAGTACTTC. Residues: CASSLGPGVAYEQYF.

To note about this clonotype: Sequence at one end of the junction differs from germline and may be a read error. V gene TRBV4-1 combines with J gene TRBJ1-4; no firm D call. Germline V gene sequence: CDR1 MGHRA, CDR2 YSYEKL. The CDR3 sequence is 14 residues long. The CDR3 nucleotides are TGCGCCAGCAGCCAAGTGGTGGGGTATGAAGAACTGTTTTTT. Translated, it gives CASSQVVGYEELFF.

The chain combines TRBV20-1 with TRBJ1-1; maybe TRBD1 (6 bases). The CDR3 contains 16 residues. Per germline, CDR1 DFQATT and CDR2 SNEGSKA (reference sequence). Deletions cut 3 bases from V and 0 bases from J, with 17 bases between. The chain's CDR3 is CSASGAPGHLNTEAFF. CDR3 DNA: TGCAGTGCTAGTGGGGCTCCGGGACATCTGAACACTGAAGCTTTCTTT.

CDR3 in DNA: TGCAGTGCCTCAATGCGACTTGCCTACGAGCAGTACTTC. It is translated as CSASMRLAYEQYF. The J gene is TRBJ2-7, the V gene TRBV20-1, with D hard to call. The CDR3 has 13 residues. CDR1 and CDR2 from the germline V gene are DFQATT and SNEGSKA (reference sequence). Trimming took off 6 bases at V and 2 bases at J, with 14 bases between the two ends.

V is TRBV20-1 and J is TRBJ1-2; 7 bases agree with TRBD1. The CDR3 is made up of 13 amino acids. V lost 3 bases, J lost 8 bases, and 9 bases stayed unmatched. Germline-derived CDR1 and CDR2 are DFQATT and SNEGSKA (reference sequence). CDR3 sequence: CSARTRQGDGYTF. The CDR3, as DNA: TGCAGTGCTAGGACGAGACAGGGAGACGGCTACACCTTC.

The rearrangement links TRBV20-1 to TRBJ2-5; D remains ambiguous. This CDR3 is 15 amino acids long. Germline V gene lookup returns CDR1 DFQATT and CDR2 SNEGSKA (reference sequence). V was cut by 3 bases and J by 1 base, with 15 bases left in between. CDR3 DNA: TGCAGTGCTAGTAACCCGGCCTCAGGCCAAGAGACCCAGTACTTC. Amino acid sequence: CSASNPASGQETQYF.

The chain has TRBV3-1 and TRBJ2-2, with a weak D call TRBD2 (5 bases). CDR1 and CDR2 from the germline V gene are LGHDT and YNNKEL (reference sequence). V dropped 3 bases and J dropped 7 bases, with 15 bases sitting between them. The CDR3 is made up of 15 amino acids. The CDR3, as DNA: TGTGCCAGCAGCCACCTCGTAACGGGAAGCGGGGAGCTGTTTTTT. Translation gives CASSHLVTGSGELFF.

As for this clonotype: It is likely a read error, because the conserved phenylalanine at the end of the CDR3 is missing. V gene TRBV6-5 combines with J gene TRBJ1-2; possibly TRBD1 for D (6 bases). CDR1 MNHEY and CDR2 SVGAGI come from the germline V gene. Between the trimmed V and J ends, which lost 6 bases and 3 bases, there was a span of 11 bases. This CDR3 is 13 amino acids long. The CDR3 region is CASSLQGDYGYTY. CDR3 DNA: TGTGCCAGCAGCTTACAGGGCGACTATGGCTACACCTAC.

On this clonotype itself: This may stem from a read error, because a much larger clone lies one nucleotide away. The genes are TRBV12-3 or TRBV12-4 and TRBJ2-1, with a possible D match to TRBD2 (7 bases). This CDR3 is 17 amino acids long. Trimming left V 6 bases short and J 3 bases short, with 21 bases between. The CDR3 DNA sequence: TGTGCCAGCAGCCCTTCTTCGGGGGGCGCAATCTACAATGAGCAGTTCTTC. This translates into CASSPSSGGAIYNEQFF.

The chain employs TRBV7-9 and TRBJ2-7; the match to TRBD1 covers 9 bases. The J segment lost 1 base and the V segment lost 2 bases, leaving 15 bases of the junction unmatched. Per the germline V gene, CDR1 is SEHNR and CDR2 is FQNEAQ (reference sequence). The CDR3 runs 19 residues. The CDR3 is CASSLMGDRERTGSYEQYF. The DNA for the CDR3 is TGTGCCAGCAGCTTAATGGGGGACAGGGAAAGGACTGGGTCCTACGAGCAGTACTTC.